This T cell receptor (beta chain) derives from a study of vaccination and CD4 T cells after COVID-19. About the study: Post-COVID samples had a sampling time that fell a median roughly 98 days after diagnosis (range 35 to 161). Samples after vaccination came a median approximately 66 days past dose two, ranging 14 to 241.

Sequenced with the Oncomine TCR Beta short-read assay was DNA taken from cultured CD4+ T cells. MiXCR was run by TCRdb on the PCR reads, yielding one entry per CDR3 protein. This table has 15,000 to 20,000 distinct CDR3 sequences, roughly three fifths appearing once. The junction had 6 bases not matched to a gene; V was cut back by 1 base and J by 8 bases. This CDR3 comprises 16 residues. Germline CDR1 reads SEHNR; CDR2 reads FQNEAQ (reference sequence). A remark on this clonotype: Its antigen is unidentified.

This sample's treatment: approximately 10-day PBMC culture with coronavirus spike peptide pools or control peptides (ViraFEST assay). The genes are TRBV7-9 and TRBJ1-6, with 9 bases lining up with TRBD1. The clonotype comes from a human donor who had recovered from COVID-19. Sequenced input: CD4+ T cells from blood, cultured in vitro. In DNA form, the CDR3 reads TGTGCCAGCAGCTTAGAGATCGGGACAGGGTATTCACCCCTCCACTTT. This gives the protein CASSLEIGTGYSPLHF. Full variable domain (remainder filled in from reference TRBV7-9 and TRBJ1-6): DTGVSQNPRHKITKRGQNVTFRCDPISEHNRLYWYRQTLGQGPEFLTYFQNEAQLEKSRLLSDRFSAERPKGSFSTLEIQRTEQGDSAMYLCASSLEIGTGYSPLHFGNGTRLTVT.